The 23 T cell receptor beta chains given below trace back to one sample, sequenced in a study of beta chain features in type 1 diabetes. Expressed TCRB transcripts got sequenced, as all isolated RNA was reverse transcribed. Sequenced by immunoSEQ multiplex PCR; TCRdb stores in-frame clones only, minus some. Of about 320,000 clones listed, 14% are singletons. The source material was central memory CD4+ T cells from blood. These receptors were taken from a man aged 30 to 39 in good health.

The chain employs TRBV19 and TRBJ2-1; possibly TRBD2 for D (5 bases). Germline V gives CDR1 LNHDA, CDR2 SQIVND (reference sequence). This CDR3 comprises 15 residues. V was pared by 7 bases and J by 7 bases, with 20 bases between. CDR3 in DNA: TGTGCCAGTAAACCCGGCCCGGGAAGGGAAAATGAGCAGTTCTTC. It codes for CASKPGPGRENEQFF.

This clone was observed a few times. V and J are TRBV7-9 and TRBJ1-3, with 8 bases matching TRBD1. The CDR3 covers 16 residues. CDR1 is SEHNR, CDR2 FQNEAQ, per germline (reference sequence). V was clipped by 3 bases and J by 0 bases; unmatched bases: 4. The CDR3 loop reads CASSFSTGGSGNTIYF. DNA of the CDR3: TGTGCCAGCAGCTTCAGTACAGGGGGCTCTGGAAACACCATATATTTT.

This clone has just a few counts. This chain links TRBV7-6 with TRBJ1-1; D remains unclear. V lost 1 base, J lost 4 bases, and 13 bases lay in between. CDR3 length equals 15 residues. Germline V CDR1 and CDR2: SGHVS, FNYEAQ. The CDR3 DNA reads as TGTGCCAGCAGCTTAGTGGGCGGTAAAGGCACTGAAGCTTTCTTT. This codes for CASSLVGGKGTEAFF.

This clone appeared a few times. Other DNA sequences of this sample code for an identical CDR3. V and J are TRBV2 and TRBJ2-7; 9 positions match TRBD2. The CDR3 has 15 amino acids. Germline V gene lookup returns CDR1 SNHLY and CDR2 FYNNEI. V was clipped by 1 base and J by 2 bases; unmatched bases: 3. DNA of the CDR3: TGTGCCAGCAGTGAAGTGGCTAGCGGGACCTACGAGCAGTACGTC. Translating it yields CASSEVASGTYEQYV.

With regard to this clone: Different DNA sequences within this sample yield the same CDR3. The chain recombines TRBV5-1 with TRBJ2-7; TRBD2 agrees at 8 bases. The CDR3 loop spans 14 amino acids. V gave up 0 bases and J gave up 1 base; unmatched junction bases: 0. Germline V gene data show CDR1 as SGHRS and CDR2 as YFSETQ. CDR3 bases: TGCGCCAGCAGCTTGGTAGCGGGGTCCTACGAGCAGTACTTC. Its protein product is CASSLVAGSYEQYF.

This clone occurred a few times. The J gene is TRBJ2-5, the V gene TRBV7-2; D unclear. The germline V gene encodes CDR1 SGHTA and CDR2 FQGNSA. The CDR3 length is 15 residues. Deletions cut 4 bases from V and 5 bases from J, with 17 bases between. CDR3 in amino acids: CASSSGQPRAETQYF. The CDR3 bases are TGTGCCAGCAGCTCGGGCCAACCCCGAGCCGAGACCCAGTACTTC.

This clone came up a few times. Other nucleotide sequences in the sample specify the same CDR3. The rearrangement links TRBV9 to TRBJ2-1; 8 bases are a match to TRBD2. This CDR3 has 15 residues. V was pared by 0 bases and J by 3 bases, with 2 bases of the junction left unmatched. CDR1 is SGDLS, CDR2 YYNGEE, per germline. CDR3 amino acids: CASSVGSGSYNEQFF. CDR3 sequence (DNA): TGTGCCAGCAGCGTAGGGAGCGGGAGCTACAATGAGCAGTTCTTC. The full variable domain, in which reference TRBV9 and TRBJ2-1 provide the parts outside the CDR3, is DSGVTQTPKHLITATGQRVTLRCSPRSGDLSVYWYQQSLDQGLQFLIQYYNGEERAKGNILERFSAQQFPDLHSELNLSSLELGDSALYFCASSVGSGSYNEQFFGPGTRLTVL.

Details on this clone: The sample contains more than one DNA sequence encoding this CDR3. The chain is built from TRBV7-3 and TRBJ2-3, with D unclear. Germline CDR1 is SGHTA and CDR2 is FQGTGA. The V end was cut by 5 bases, the J end by 3 bases, with 3 bases between. The CDR3 is 11 residues long. The CDR3 coding sequence is TGTGCCAGCAGCCCAACAGATACGCAGTATTTT. This sequence encodes CASSPTDTQYF. The complete variable domain, with remaining parts taken from reference TRBV7-3 and TRBJ2-3, reads GAGVSQTPSNKVTEKGKYVELRCDPISGHTALYWYRQSLGQGPEFLIYFQGTGAADDSGLPNDRFFAVRPEGSVSTLKIQRTERGDSAVYLCASSPTDTQYFGPGTRLTVL.

J is TRBJ2-6 and V is TRBV19; the match to TRBD1 covers 11 bases. Germline CDR1 reads LNHDA; CDR2 reads SQIVND (reference sequence). V lost 2 bases, J lost 0 bases, and 6 bases stayed unmatched. The length of the CDR3 is 19 residues. CDR3 in DNA: TGTGCCAGTAGTATACGAAGCGGGACAGGGGGCTCTGGGGCCAACGTCCTGACTTTC. Amino acids: CASSIRSGTGGSGANVLTF.

The rearrangement joins TRBV5-1 to TRBJ1-1, with D uncertain. Germline values: CDR1 SGHRS, CDR2 YFSETQ. The ends were cut back, 3 bases at V and 1 base at J, with 13 bases in the middle. This CDR3 is built from 15 residues. Here the CDR3 reads CASSSQTQGNTEAFF. Written as DNA, the CDR3 is TGCGCCAGCAGCTCCCAGACCCAAGGGAACACTGAAGCTTTCTTT.

The rearrangement uses TRBV11-2 and TRBJ2-5, with 8 bases that match TRBD2. The germline CDR1 and CDR2 sequences are SGHAT and FQNNGV. The J segment lost 1 base and the V segment lost 3 bases, leaving 7 bases of the junction unmatched. CDR3 size: 16 residues. This CDR3 is CASSLGVAGSQETQYF. In DNA form, the CDR3 reads TGTGCCAGCAGCTTGGGGGTAGCGGGGAGCCAAGAGACCCAGTACTTC.

The J gene is TRBJ2-1, the V gene TRBV6-6, with 7 bases identical to TRBD1. Germline V lookup: CDR1 MNHNY, CDR2 SVGAGI (reference sequence). The J segment lost 6 bases and the V segment lost 5 bases, leaving 10 bases of the junction unmatched. The CDR3 is made up of 15 amino acids. CDR3: CASSKIGTAGNEQFF. DNA for the CDR3: TGTGCCAGCAGTAAAATTGGGACAGCAGGCAATGAGCAGTTCTTC.

A word on this clone: Sequence at one end of the junction differs from germline and may be a read error. This chain joins TRBV5-5 and TRBJ2-7; 7 positions match TRBD1. Germline lookup yields CDR1 SGHKS and CDR2 YYEKEE (reference sequence). The CDR3 length is 17 residues. The CDR3 region has the DNA TGCGCCAGCAGCCAAGAGATCCCCCGGGACAGAATGTACGAGCAGTACTTC. Its protein is CASSQEIPRDRMYEQYF.

The V gene is TRBV7-2, the J gene TRBJ2-5; 11 bases map to TRBD2. Near its end, the DNA agrees better with TRBJ2-7, so the J call may be wrong. Germline V gene data show CDR1 as SGHTA and CDR2 as FQGNSA. This CDR3 comprises 15 residues. The CDR3 DNA follows: TGTGCCAGCAGCTTAATAGCGGGGGGGAACTACGAGCAGTACTTC. Translation: CASSLIAGGNYEQYF.

This clone turned up a few times. This chain uses TRBV7-3 with TRBJ1-5; D might be TRBD1 (5 bases). Between the trimmed V and J ends, which lost 2 bases and 4 bases, there was a span of 9 bases. This CDR3 region has 14 residues. The germline CDR1 and CDR2 sequences are SGHTA and FQGTGA. This CDR3 reads CASSLAGPNQPQHF. The DNA for the CDR3 is TGTGCCAGCAGCTTAGCAGGGCCGAATCAGCCCCAGCATTTT.

The rearrangement uses TRBV11-1 and TRBJ1-2; a possible D gene is TRBD1 (5 bases). Germline V gene lookup returns CDR1 SGHAT and CDR2 FQDESV (reference sequence). Trimming took off 1 base at V and 4 bases at J, with 22 bases between the two ends. The CDR3 runs 18 residues. The CDR3 DNA reads as TGTGCCAGCAGCTTAGAGGACATCACCCCAGACAGCCCCTATGGCTACACCTTC. Translated: CASSLEDITPDSPYGYTF.

There are a few counts of this clone. V and J are TRBV27 and TRBJ1-5; the D is unclear. In germline, CDR1 is MNHEY, CDR2 SMNVEV (reference sequence). The CDR3 consists of 14 residues. V was clipped by 4 bases and J by 4 bases, with 11 bases between them. CDR3 sequence: CASSSRGPNQPQHF. CDR3 nucleotides: TGTGCCAGCAGTTCCCGAGGCCCGAATCAGCCCCAGCATTTT.

The chain joins TRBV11-3 to TRBJ2-7; 9 bases align to TRBD2. Germline CDR1 and CDR2: SGHNT and YENEEA. CDR3 length: 15 residues. V lost 3 bases and J lost 0; bases outside the gene matches: 3. CDR3 sequence (DNA): TGTGCCAGCAGCTTGGGACTAGCCTACTCCTACGAGCAGTACGTC. It encodes CASSLGLAYSYEQYV.

The table lists this clone with a few counts. The chain uses TRBV6-6 and TRBJ2-1; 9 bases align to TRBD1. After removal of 6 bases from V and 9 bases from J, the junction contained 9 bases not matched to a gene. The CDR3 contains 14 residues. CDR1 and CDR2 from the germline V gene are MNHNY and SVGAGI (reference sequence). CDR3 in amino acids: CASRTGQGSFEQFF. The CDR3 nucleotides are TGTGCCAGCAGAACGGGACAGGGTTCGTTTGAGCAGTTCTTC.

This clone was detected ten times or more. This chain connects TRBV11-3 to TRBJ2-7, with 12 positions matching TRBD2. Germline V gene sequence: CDR1 SGHNT, CDR2 YENEEA. The ends lost 2 bases at V and 1 base at J; junction bases unmatched: 12. The CDR3 length is 19 residues. CDR3 nucleotide sequence: TGTGCCAGCAGCTTACCCCCCTCCGGACTAGCGGGGTCTTCCTACGAGCAGTACTTC. This gives the protein CASSLPPSGLAGSSYEQYF.

The chain recombines TRBV10-3 with TRBJ2-3, with 8 nucleotides matching TRBD2. The V segment lost 10 bases and the J segment 1 base; nucleotides outside the gene matches: 10. Germline CDR1 and CDR2: ENHRY and SYGVKD. This CDR3 comprises 15 residues. CDR3 nucleotide sequence: TGTGCCAGCAGGGAGCGGGAGTCGCGCACAGATACGCAGTATTTT. Translating gives CASRERESRTDTQYF.

The chain couples TRBV28 to TRBJ2-7, with D possibly called TRBD1 or TRBD2 (5 bases each). The CDR3 is made up of 15 amino acids. Germline V lookup: CDR1 MDHEN, CDR2 SYDVKM. Trimming left V 3 bases short and J 4 bases short, with 16 bases between. The CDR3: CASSFPGHDFYEQYF. The DNA for the CDR3 is TGTGCCAGCAGTTTTCCGGGGCACGACTTTTACGAGCAGTACTTC. Looking up the rest from reference TRBV28 and TRBJ2-7 gives the full variable domain: DVKVTQSSRYLVKRTGEKVFLECVQDMDHENMFWYRQDPGLGLRLIYFSYDVKMKEKGDIPEGYSVSREKKERFSLILESASTNQTSMYLCASSFPGHDFYEQYFGPGTRLTVT.

The DNA for the CDR3 is TGCGCCAGCAGCTTACAGGGTGAAAAACTGTTTTTT. Translated, it gives CASSLQGEKLFF. The chain joins TRBV5-1 to TRBJ1-4; possibly TRBD1 for D (6 bases). Trimming took 2 bases from V and 7 from J, leaving 6 bases between them. The germline V gene encodes CDR1 SGHRS and CDR2 YFSETQ. The CDR3 is made up of 12 amino acids. Full variable domain (missing parts from reference TRBV5-1 and TRBJ1-4): KAGVTQTPRYLIKTRGQQVTLSCSPISGHRSVSWYQQTPGQGLQFLFEYFSETQRNKGNFPGRFSGRQFSNSRSEMNVSTLELGDSALYLCASSLQGEKLFFGSGTQLSVL.